This TCR beta chain was documented in a study of cytomegalovirus exposure and HLA in healthy donors. About the research overall: There were some 400 genotyped donors. Of these, roughly 84% fell in the genetic ancestry cluster associated with self-reported Caucasian donors. Study-wide results and caveats: The authors later found TCR association rates varying by HLA locus, with DRB1 most and HLA-C fewest. Through in vitro validation, three CMV-associated chains were shown to be specific for CMV antigens. Later analysis demonstrated an association between a missense DCLRE1C variant and TCR beta V- and J-gene trimming.

The PCR was carried out with 60 Vbeta primers and 13 Jbeta primers. Repertoires were generated with immunoSEQ multiplex PCR, while TCRdb's copy carries only in-frame clones and drops some. This repertoire shows about 200,000 clones, approximately 80% found once; its top ten account for 2.9%. This clone was recorded once. Its target is not known. V shed 3 bases and J shed 2 bases, with 15 bases lying between them. Germline V gene lookup returns CDR1 MDHEN and CDR2 SYDVKM. This CDR3 spans 16 amino acids. The chain links TRBV28 to TRBJ2-3; maybe TRBD1 (6 bases). The sequenced sample was PBMCs. The sequence was collected from a man aged 25 to 45 in good health and CMV-seronegative. CDR3 nucleotide sequence: TGTGCCAGCAGTTTTCTGGGGGCTAGAGTCACAGATACGCAGTATTTT. Protein product: CASSFLGARVTDTQYF.